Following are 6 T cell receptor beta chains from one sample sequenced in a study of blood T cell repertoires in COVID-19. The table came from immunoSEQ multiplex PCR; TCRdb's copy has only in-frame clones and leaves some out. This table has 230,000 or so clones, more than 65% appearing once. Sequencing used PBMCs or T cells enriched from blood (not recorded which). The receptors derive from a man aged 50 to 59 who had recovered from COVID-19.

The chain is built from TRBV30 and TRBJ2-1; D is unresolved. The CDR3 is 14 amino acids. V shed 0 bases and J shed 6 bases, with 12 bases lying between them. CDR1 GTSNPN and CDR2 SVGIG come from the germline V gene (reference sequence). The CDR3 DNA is TGTGCCTGGAGTGTACGCACAGAACTCAATGAGCAGTTCTTC. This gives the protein CAWSVRTELNEQFF.

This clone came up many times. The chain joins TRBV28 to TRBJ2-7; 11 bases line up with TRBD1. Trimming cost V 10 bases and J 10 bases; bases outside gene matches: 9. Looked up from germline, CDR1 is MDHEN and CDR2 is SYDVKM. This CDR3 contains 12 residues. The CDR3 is CATLPGQGGQYF. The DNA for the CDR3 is TGTGCCACCCTCCCGGGACAGGGGGGACAGTACTTC.

This CDR3 reads CASSREGPIYEQYF. The CDR3 DNA is TGTGCCAGCAGCCGGGAGGGGCCAATCTACGAGCAGTACTTC. The genes are TRBV5-4 and TRBJ2-7, with 8 bases identical to TRBD2. Germline V gene data show CDR1 as SGHNT and CDR2 as YYREEE (reference sequence). This CDR3 has 14 residues. The J segment lost 3 bases and the V segment lost 4 bases, leaving 6 bases of the junction unmatched.

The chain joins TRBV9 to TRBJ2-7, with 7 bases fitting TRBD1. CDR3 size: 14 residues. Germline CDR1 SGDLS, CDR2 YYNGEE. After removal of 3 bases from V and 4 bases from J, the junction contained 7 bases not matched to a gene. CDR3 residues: CASSDRDRPYEQYF. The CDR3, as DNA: TGTGCCAGCAGCGACCGGGACAGACCATACGAGCAGTACTTC.

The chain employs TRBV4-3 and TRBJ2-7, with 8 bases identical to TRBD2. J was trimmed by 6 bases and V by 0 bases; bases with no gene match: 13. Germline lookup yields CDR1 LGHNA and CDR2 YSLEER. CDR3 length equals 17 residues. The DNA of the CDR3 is TGCGCCAGCAGCCAAGAGGTGGCGGGAGGCCCTTCTATCGAGCAGTACTTC. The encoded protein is CASSQEVAGGPSIEQYF.

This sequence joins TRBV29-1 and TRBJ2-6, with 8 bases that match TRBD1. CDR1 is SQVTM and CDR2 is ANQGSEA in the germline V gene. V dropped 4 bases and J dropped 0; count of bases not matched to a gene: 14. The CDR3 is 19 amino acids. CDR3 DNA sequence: TGCAGCGTTGGCCCGGTCTTAGGACAGGGCAACTCTGGGGCCAACGTCCTGACTTTC. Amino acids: CSVGPVLGQGNSGANVLTF. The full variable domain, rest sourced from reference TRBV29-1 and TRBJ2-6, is SAVISQKPSRDICQRGTSLTIQCQVDSQVTMMFWYRQQPGQSLTLIATANQGSEATYESGFVIDKFPISRPNLTFSTLTVSNMSPEDSSIYLCSVGPVLGQGNSGANVLTFGAGSRLTVL.